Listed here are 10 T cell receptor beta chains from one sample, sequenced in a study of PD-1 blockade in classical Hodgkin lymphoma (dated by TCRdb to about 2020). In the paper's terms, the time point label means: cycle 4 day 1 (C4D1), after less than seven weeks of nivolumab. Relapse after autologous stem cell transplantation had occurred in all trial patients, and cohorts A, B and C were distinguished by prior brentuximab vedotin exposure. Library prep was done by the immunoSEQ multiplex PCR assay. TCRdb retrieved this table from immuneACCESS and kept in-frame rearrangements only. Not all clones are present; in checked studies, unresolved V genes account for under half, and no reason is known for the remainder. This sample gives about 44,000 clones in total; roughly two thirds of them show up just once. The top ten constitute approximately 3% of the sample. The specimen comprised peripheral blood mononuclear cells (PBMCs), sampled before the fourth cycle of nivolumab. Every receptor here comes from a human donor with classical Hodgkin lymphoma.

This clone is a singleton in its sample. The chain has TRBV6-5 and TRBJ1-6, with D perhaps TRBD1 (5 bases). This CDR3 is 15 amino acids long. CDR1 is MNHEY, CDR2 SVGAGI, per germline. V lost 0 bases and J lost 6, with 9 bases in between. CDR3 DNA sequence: TGTGCCAGCAGTTACTCCGGGACGGGTAATTCACCCCTCCACTTT. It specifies CASSYSGTGNSPLHF.

CDR3 residues: CASRRGQGSTYEQYF. The CDR3 DNA reads as TGTGCCAGCAGGCGGGGACAGGGTAGCACCTACGAGCAGTACTTC. This chain links TRBV7-2 with TRBJ2-7, with 9 bases lining up with TRBD1. Germline CDR1 is SGHTA and CDR2 is FQGNSA. CDR3 length: 15 amino acids. V dropped 6 bases and J dropped 2; count of bases not matched to a gene: 8.

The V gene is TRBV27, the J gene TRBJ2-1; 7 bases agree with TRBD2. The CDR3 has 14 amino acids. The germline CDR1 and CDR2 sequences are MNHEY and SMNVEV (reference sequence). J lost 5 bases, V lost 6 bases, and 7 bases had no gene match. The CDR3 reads CASRRGGVNNEQFF. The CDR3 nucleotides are TGTGCCAGCAGGCGTGGGGGGGTGAACAATGAGCAGTTCTTC.

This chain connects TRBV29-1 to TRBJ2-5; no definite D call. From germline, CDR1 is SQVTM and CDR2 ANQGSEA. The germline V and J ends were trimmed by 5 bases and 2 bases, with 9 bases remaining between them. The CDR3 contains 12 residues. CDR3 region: CSVSASQETQYF. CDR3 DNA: TGCAGCGTTTCGGCCTCGCAAGAGACCCAGTACTTC. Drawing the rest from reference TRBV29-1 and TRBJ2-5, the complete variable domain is SAVISQKPSRDICQRGTSLTIQCQVDSQVTMMFWYRQQPGQSLTLIATANQGSEATYESGFVIDKFPISRPNLTFSTLTVSNMSPEDSSIYLCSVSASQETQYFGPGTRLLVL.

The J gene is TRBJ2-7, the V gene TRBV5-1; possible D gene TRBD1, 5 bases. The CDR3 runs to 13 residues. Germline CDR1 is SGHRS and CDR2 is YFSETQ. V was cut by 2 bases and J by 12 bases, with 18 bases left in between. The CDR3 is CASSLETYSRGYF. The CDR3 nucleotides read TGCGCCAGCAGCTTAGAGACGTATAGTAGGGGGTACTTC.

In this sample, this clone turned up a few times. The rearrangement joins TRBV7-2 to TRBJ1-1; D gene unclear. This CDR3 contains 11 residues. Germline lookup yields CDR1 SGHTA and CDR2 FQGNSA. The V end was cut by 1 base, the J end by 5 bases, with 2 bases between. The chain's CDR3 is CASSLGTEAFF. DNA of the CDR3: TGTGCCAGCAGCTTAGGTACTGAAGCTTTCTTT.

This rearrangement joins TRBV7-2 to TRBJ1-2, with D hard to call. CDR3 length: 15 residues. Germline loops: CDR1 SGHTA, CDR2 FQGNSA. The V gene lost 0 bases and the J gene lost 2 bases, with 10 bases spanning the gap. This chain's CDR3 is CASSLAREPNYGYTF. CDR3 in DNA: TGTGCCAGCAGCTTAGCCCGGGAGCCCAACTATGGCTACACCTTC.

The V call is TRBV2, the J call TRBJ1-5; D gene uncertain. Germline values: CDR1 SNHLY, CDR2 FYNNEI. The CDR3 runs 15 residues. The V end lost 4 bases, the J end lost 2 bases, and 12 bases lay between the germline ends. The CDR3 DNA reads TGTGCCAGCAGTGTGGAGGGTCGGGGCAATCAGCCCCAGCATTTT. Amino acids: CASSVEGRGNQPQHF.

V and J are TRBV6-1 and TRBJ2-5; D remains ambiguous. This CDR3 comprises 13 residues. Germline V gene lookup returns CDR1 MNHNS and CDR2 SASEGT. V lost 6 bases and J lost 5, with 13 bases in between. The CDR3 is CASSRRLGETQYF. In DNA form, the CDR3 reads TGTGCCAGCAGCCGACGGTTGGGTGAGACCCAGTACTTC.

CDR3 amino acids: CASSIGAGGTDTQYF. CDR3 bases: TGTGCCAGTAGTATAGGTGCGGGGGGCACAGATACGCAGTATTTT. This chain joins TRBV19 and TRBJ2-3, with 7 nucleotides matching TRBD2. The CDR3 consists of 15 residues. CDR1 and CDR2 from the germline V gene are LNHDA and SQIVND (reference sequence). V trimming: 1 base; J trimming: 1 base; junction bases outside the gene matches: 2.